This paragraph covers one T cell receptor beta chain sequence. Antigen specificity is unknown. Per germline, CDR1 SGHRS and CDR2 YFSETQ. The J segment lost 7 bases and the V segment lost 2 bases, leaving 11 bases of the junction unmatched. This CDR3 has 15 residues. This sample stems from a study of shared clonotypes between healthy human individuals. Across the whole study: Each donor contributed plates that comprised three CD4 naive, three CD4 memory, two CD8 naive and one CD8 memory. Study outcomes and limitations: The rarefaction results pointed to incomplete sorted-subset sequencing despite large depth.

At the deep level, the assay was run. Methods used by the authors: Junction-only sequences without quality scores came from ImmunoSEQ, so filtering differed. TCRdb keeps only in-frame clones here, not all; method: immunoSEQ multiplex PCR. V and J calls and clone size are those listed in that table; D and trimming were worked out from the DNA. The sample lists some 1.5 million clones, around 95% seen once, with roughly 1.1% in the top ten. V and J are TRBV5-1 and TRBJ2-7, with 8 bases that match TRBD2. The sample was naive CD4+ T cells sorted from blood. Specified subset: CD45RA+ positively selected. The receptor comes from a man aged 25 to 40 in good health. CDR3 residues: CASSLPGGPNGEQYF. The CDR3 DNA sequence: TGCGCCAGCAGCTTACCGGGAGGGCCGAATGGTGAGCAGTACTTC.